The present TCR beta chain was sequenced within a study of cytomegalovirus exposure and HLA in healthy donors. Study outcomes and limitations: It was in a later analysis that TCR association rates were seen to vary by HLA locus, highest for DRB1 and lowest for HLA-C. The study listed approximately 160 cytomegalovirus-associated TCR beta chains. Being productive about 87% or about 30% of the time was typical of most TCR beta V segments in an earlier analysis.

When sampled, the donors appeared nominally healthy, though they likely had unrecorded immune exposures. Both 60 Vbeta primers and 13 Jbeta primers went into the PCR. Data came from immunoSEQ multiplex PCR; TCRdb stores just in-frame clones and leaves some out. This sample yields under 200,000 clones, of which approximately 80% are seen a single time; about 0.5% belongs to the top ten. CDR1 SQVTM and CDR2 ANQGSEA come from the germline V gene. This CDR3 has 12 amino acids. The V end was cut by 4 bases, the J end by 2 bases, with 8 bases between. As for this clone: As yet, its antigen is unknown.

The source is a woman aged 45 to 65 in good health and CMV-seronegative. J is TRBJ1-1 and V is TRBV29-1; D uncertain. The specimen sequenced was PBMCs. The CDR3 coding sequence is TGCAGCGTTGTCCGGGTCAACACTGAAGCTTTCTTT. The encoded protein is CSVVRVNTEAFF.